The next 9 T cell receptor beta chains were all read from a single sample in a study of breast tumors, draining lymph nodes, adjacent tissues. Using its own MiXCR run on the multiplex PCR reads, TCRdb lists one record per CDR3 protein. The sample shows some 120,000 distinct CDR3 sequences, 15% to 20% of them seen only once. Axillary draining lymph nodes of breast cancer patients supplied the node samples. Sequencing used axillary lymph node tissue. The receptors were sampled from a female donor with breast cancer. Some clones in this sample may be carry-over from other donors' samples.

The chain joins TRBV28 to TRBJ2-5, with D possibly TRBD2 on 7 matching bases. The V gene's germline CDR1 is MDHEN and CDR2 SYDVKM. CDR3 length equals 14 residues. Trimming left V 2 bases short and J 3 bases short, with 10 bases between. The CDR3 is CASSLRGAKETQYF. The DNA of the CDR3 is TGTGCCAGCAGTTTACGGGGGGCAAAAGAGACCCAGTACTTC.

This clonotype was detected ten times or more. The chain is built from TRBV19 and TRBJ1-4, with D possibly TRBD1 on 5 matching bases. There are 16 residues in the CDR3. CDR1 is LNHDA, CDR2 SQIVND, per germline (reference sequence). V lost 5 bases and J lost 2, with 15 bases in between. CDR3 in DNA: TGTGCCAGTAGTCGGGGCGGACACGGTACTAATGAAAAACTGTTTTTT. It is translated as CASSRGGHGTNEKLFF.

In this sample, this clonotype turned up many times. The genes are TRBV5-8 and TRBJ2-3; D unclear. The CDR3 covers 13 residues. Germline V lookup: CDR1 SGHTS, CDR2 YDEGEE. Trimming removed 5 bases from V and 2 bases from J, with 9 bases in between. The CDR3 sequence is CASRLQFTDTQYF. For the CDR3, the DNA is TGTGCCAGCAGACTGCAATTCACAGATACGCAGTATTTT.

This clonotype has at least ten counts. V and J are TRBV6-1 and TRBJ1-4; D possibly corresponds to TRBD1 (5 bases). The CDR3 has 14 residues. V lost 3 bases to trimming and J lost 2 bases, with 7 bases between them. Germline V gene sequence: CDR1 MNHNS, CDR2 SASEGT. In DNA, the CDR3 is TGTGCCAGCAGTGAGGGGGGGACTAATGAAAAACTGTTTTTT. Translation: CASSEGGTNEKLFF.

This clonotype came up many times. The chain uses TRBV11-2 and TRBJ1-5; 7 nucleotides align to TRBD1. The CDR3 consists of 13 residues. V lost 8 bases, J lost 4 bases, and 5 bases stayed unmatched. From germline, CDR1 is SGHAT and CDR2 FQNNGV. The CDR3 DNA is TGTGCCAGCCGCGGACAGGCAAATCAGCCCCAGCATTTT. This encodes CASRGQANQPQHF.

CDR3 coding DNA: TGCGCCAGCAGCTTGGGGACCGGGACCTCAAAACCGAGGAACATTCAGTACTTC. It encodes CASSLGTGTSKPRNIQYF. V is TRBV5-1 and J is TRBJ2-4, with D tentatively TRBD1 or TRBD2 (5 bases each). Germline V gene lookup returns CDR1 SGHRS and CDR2 YFSETQ. V was pared by 0 bases and J by 7 bases, with 23 bases between. The CDR3 spans 18 residues.

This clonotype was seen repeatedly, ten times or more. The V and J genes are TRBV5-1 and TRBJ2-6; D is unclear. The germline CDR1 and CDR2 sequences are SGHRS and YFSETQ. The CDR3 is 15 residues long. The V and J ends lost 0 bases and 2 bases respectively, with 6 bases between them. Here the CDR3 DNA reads TGCGCCAGCAGCTTGGGAGGAGCTGGGGCCAACGTCCTGACTTTC. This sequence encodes CASSLGGAGANVLTF.

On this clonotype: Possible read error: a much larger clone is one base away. Here the CDR3 reads CSARLGSSQPQHF. The CDR3 DNA is TGCAGTGCTAGACTGGGCAGCAGTCAGCCCCAGCATTTT. The J gene is TRBJ1-5, the V gene TRBV20-1; D is unclear. The germline gives CDR1 DFQATT, CDR2 SNEGSKA (reference sequence). CDR3 length: 13 amino acids.

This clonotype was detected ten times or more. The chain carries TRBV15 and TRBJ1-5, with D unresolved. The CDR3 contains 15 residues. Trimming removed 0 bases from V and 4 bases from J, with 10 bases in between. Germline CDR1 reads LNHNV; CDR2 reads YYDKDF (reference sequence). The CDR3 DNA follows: TGTGCCACCAGCAGAGATTATGCCAGGAATCAGCCCCAGCATTTT. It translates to CATSRDYARNQPQHF.